These 5 T cell receptor beta chains share one sample of origin, sequenced in a study of control samples from healthy donors and cancer patients. Here immunoSEQ multiplex PCR was the method, and the copy in TCRdb shows in-frame clones only, minus some. The data hold roughly 150,000 clones, with about 90% observed a single time. The sample comprised blood. The receptors originated from a man younger than 35 in good health.

This chain joins TRBV18 and TRBJ2-5, with 9 positions matching TRBD1. V lost 5 bases, J lost 8 bases, and 6 bases stayed unmatched. Germline V gene data show CDR1 as KGHSH and CDR2 as LQKENI. The CDR3 is 13 residues long. The CDR3 loop is CASSNRDRDTQYF. CDR3 DNA: TGTGCCAGCTCAAATAGGGACAGGGACACCCAGTACTTC.

This clone was seen more than once but under ten times. The rearrangement joins TRBV5-4 to TRBJ2-3; TRBD2 matches at 7 bases. J lost 5 bases, V lost 4 bases, and 10 bases had no gene match. The CDR3 totals 15 residues. Per germline, CDR1 SGHNT and CDR2 YYREEE (reference sequence). As DNA, the CDR3 is TGTGCCAGCAGCCTACCAGGGAGCGGGGAAGATACGCAGTATTTT. Its translation is CASSLPGSGEDTQYF.

The CDR3 coding sequence is TGTGCCTGGAGTGTAACGAGGAGCACAGATACGCAGTATTTT. Its translation: CAWSVTRSTDTQYF. The rearrangement links TRBV30 to TRBJ2-3; D gene uncertain. The CDR3 extends over 14 amino acids. With 0 bases removed from V and 0 bases from J, the gap between germline ends came to 7 bases. The germline CDR1 and CDR2 sequences are GTSNPN and SVGIG (reference sequence). The full variable domain, completed using reference TRBV30 and TRBJ2-3, is SQTIHQWPATLVQPVGSPLSLECTVEGTSNPNLYWYRQAAGRGLQLLFYSVGIGQISSEVPQNLSASRPQDRQFILSSKKLLLSDSGFYLCAWSVTRSTDTQYFGPGTRLTVL.

In regard to this clone: The junction departs from germline at one end; a sequencing error may be responsible. Different DNA sequences within this sample yield the same CDR3. The chain links TRBV30 to TRBJ2-3; TRBD2 matches at 11 bases. This CDR3 comprises 16 residues. Germline V lookup: CDR1 GTSNPN, CDR2 SVGIG (reference sequence). The CDR3 loop reads CAWSPLAGGHTDTQYF. The CDR3 bases are TGTGCCTGGAGTCCTCTAGCGGGGGGACACACAGATACACAGTATTTT.

The rearrangement joins TRBV3-1 (or the pseudogene TRBV3-2) to TRBJ2-2, with 14 bases matching TRBD2. This CDR3 region has 17 residues. The germline V gene has CDR1 LGHDT and CDR2 YNNKEL (reference sequence). Losses at the gene ends were 4 bases for V and 7 bases for J; bases not matched to a gene: 8. CDR3: CASSLGLAGALDGELFF. DNA of the CDR3: TGTGCCAGCAGCCTGGGACTAGCGGGGGCCCTAGACGGGGAGCTGTTTTTT.